This T cell receptor (beta chain) was recovered during a study of persistence of HIV-infected CD4 T cells. Study results and limitations: Degenerate expanded CDR3beta sequences were enriched among CMV- and Gag-responding cells. Within sorted populations, more oligoclonal TCRs accompanied more oligoclonal proviruses.

Anti-CD3/anti-CD28 beads served as a nonspecific positive control stimulus. CD4+ T cells upregulating both CD40 ligand and CD69 were sorted as responding cells. PBMCs were depleted of CD8+ T cells before stimulation. V was shortened by 0 bases and J by 1 base, with 3 bases between the two germline ends. The CDR3 contains 13 residues. Germline V gives CDR1 MNHEY, CDR2 SVGEGT. As concerns this clone: Its antigen is undetermined.

The immunoSEQ assay was version 4, run in survey mode. Produced via immunoSEQ multiplex PCR; TCRdb's table is partial and in-frame only. The top ten clones hold 0.4% to 0.5% of a sample with about 45,000 clones, about nine tenths of them seen once. Material: CD4+ T cells sorted from PBMCs after roughly 20-hour stimulation, obtained from a patient who received antiretroviral therapy. J is TRBJ1-1 and V is TRBV6-2 or TRBV6-3; D is undetermined. The TCR sequence derives from an adult woman with HIV who was CMV-seropositive. The CDR3 DNA reads TGTGCCAGCAGTTACTCCAGGAACACTGAAGCTTTCTTT. Encoded protein: CASSYSRNTEAFF.